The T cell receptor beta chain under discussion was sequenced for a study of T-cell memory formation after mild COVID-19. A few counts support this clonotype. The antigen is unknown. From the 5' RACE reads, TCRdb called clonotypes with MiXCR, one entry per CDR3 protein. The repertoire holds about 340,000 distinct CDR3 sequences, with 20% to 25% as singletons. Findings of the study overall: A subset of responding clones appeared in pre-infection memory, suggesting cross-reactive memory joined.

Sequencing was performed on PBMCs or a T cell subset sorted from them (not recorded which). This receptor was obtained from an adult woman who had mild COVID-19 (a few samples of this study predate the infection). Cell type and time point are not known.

The CDR3 loop is CASSTPTRRPAWQFF. CDR3 DNA: TGTGCCAGCAGTACCCCCACGAGGAGGCCAGCATGGCAGTTCTTC. The V gene is TRBV6-2 or TRBV6-3, the J gene TRBJ2-1; weak D call: TRBD2 (5 bases). CDR1 and CDR2 from the germline V gene are MNHEY and SVGEGT. This CDR3 spans 15 amino acids. The V end was cut by 5 bases, the J end by 12 bases, with 23 bases between.